This T cell receptor (beta chain) derives from a study of blood T cell repertoires in COVID-19. Germline V gene data show CDR1 as SQVTM and CDR2 as ANQGSEA. V lost 4 bases, J lost 5 bases, and 2 bases stayed unmatched. The CDR3 is 12 amino acids. Some clones are missing from TCRdb's copy, which holds only in-frame ones; the method was immunoSEQ multiplex PCR. The table lists under 100,000 clones, around nine tenths of them singletons, with 6.5% to 9.5% in the top ten. The chain couples TRBV29-1 to TRBJ1-1; 9 nucleotides match TRBD1. Sample: peripheral blood. The clonotype was recovered from a man aged 25 to 40 with acute or convalescent COVID-19. The CDR3 nucleotides are TGCAGCGTTGTACAGGGGGCTACTGAAGCTTTCTTT. Translation: CSVVQGATEAFF.